This T cell receptor beta chain stems from a study of T cell repertoires in cytomegalovirus infection. A single record per CDR3 protein comes from TCRdb applying MiXCR to the reads. The profile shows about 920,000 distinct CDR3 sequences, 31% of them singletons. The germline gives CDR1 LNHDA, CDR2 SQIVND (reference sequence). V shed 7 bases and J shed 1 base, with 14 bases lying between them. This CDR3 has 15 residues. Details on this clonotype: As yet, its antigen is unknown.

This TCR was recovered from a human donor in good health (CMV status not recorded). Some clones in this sample may be carry-over from other donors' samples. Source: cultured CD8+ T cells from PBMCs, taken from culture after CMV antigen stimulation. The chain carries TRBV19 and TRBJ2-1; perhaps TRBD2 as D (6 bases). CDR3 nucleotide sequence: TGTGCCAGTACCATAGGGACTTCATCCTACAATGAGCAGTTCTTC. This translates into CASTIGTSSYNEQFF.